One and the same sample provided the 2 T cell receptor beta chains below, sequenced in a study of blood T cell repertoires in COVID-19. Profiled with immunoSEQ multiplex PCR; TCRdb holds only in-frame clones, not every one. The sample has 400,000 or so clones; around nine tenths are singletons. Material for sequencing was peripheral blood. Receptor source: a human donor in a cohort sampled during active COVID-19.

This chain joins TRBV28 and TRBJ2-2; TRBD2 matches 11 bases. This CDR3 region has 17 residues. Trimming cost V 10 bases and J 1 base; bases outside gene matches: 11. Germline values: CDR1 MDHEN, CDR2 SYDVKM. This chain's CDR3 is CATPKLTSGKNTGELFF. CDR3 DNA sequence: TGTGCCACCCCGAAATTGACTAGCGGGAAGAACACCGGGGAGCTGTTTTTT.

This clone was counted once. CDR3 region: CASSLMTETASGANVLTF. The CDR3 DNA reads as TGTGCCAGCAGCTTAATGACAGAAACAGCCTCTGGGGCCAACGTCCTGACTTTC. The chain uses TRBV7-9 and TRBJ2-6, with D maybe TRBD1 (5 bases). The CDR3 is made up of 18 amino acids. Trimming stripped 2 bases from V and 0 bases from J, with 14 bases between. Germline V gene data show CDR1 as SEHNR and CDR2 as FQNEAQ (reference sequence).